This passage covers 10 T cell receptor beta chains from one sample sequenced in a study of cytomegalovirus exposure and HLA in healthy donors. PCR involved 60 Vbeta and 13 Jbeta primers. The protocol was immunoSEQ multiplex PCR, while the TCRdb copy is restricted to in-frame clones and leaves out a portion. The data show about 160,000 clones, nearly 80% seen once. The sequenced material came from PBMCs. The receptor set was obtained from a man aged 18-30 years in good health and CMV-seropositive.

The chain has TRBV6-5 and TRBJ1-1; unclear D gene. From germline, CDR1 is MNHEY and CDR2 SVGAGI. The CDR3 has 14 amino acids. V lost 2 bases and J 5 bases, leaving 12 bases between the germline ends. The CDR3 loop is CASSYPGRVTEAFF. The DNA for the CDR3 is TGTGCCAGCAGTTACCCCGGGCGGGTGACTGAAGCTTTCTTT.

The gene calls are TRBV19 and TRBJ1-5; 8 bases are a match to TRBD1. The CDR3 is made up of 15 amino acids. V lost 3 bases to trimming and J lost 6 bases; unmatched junction nucleotides: 7. CDR1 is LNHDA, CDR2 SQIVND, per germline (reference sequence). CDR3 protein: CASSITRTGPQPQHF. The CDR3 DNA reads TGTGCCAGTAGTATTACGCGGACAGGGCCTCAGCCCCAGCATTTT.

The chain joins TRBV29-1 to TRBJ1-3, with D uncertain. Germline V gives CDR1 SQVTM, CDR2 ANQGSEA. With 7 bases removed from V and 0 bases from J, the gap between germline ends came to 16 bases. The CDR3 covers 15 residues. The CDR3 coding sequence is TGCAGCGCTGCGGCGGGGTTAAGCTCTGGAAACACCATATATTTT. Protein sequence: CSAAAGLSSGNTIYF.

V usage is TRBV7-9 and J usage is TRBJ2-1, with D perhaps TRBD1 (6 bases). V dropped 5 bases and J dropped 5 bases, with 16 bases sitting between them. Germline V gene data show CDR1 as SEHNR and CDR2 as FQNEAQ (reference sequence). CDR3 length equals 15 residues. The CDR3 region has the DNA TGTGCCAGCAGCCCTACCCCGGACAGAGACAATGAGCAGTTCTTC. Protein product: CASSPTPDRDNEQFF.

On this clone itself: The same CDR3 arises from other DNA sequences in this sample as well. V and J are TRBV7-9 and TRBJ2-1; 13 bases line up with TRBD2. The trim removed 1 base at V and 7 bases at J, leaving 1 base unmatched. CDR3 length: 15 residues. Per germline, CDR1 SEHNR and CDR2 FQNEAQ (reference sequence). CDR3 loop: CASSLGLAGGNEQFF. The CDR3 DNA reads TGTGCCAGCAGCTTAGGACTAGCGGGAGGTAATGAGCAGTTCTTC. Combining the CDR3 with reference TRBV7-9 and TRBJ2-1 gives the whole variable domain DTGVSQNPRHKITKRGQNVTFRCDPISEHNRLYWYRQTLGQGPEFLTYFQNEAQLEKSRLLSDRFSAERPKGSFSTLEIQRTEQGDSAMYLCASSLGLAGGNEQFFGPGTRLTVL.

In this sample, this clone turned up once. The DNA of the CDR3 is TGCGCCAGCAGCCTTCAGACAGGAGGAGTTGACTACACCTTC. As protein: CASSLQTGGVDYTF. J is TRBJ1-2 and V is TRBV5-1, with TRBD1 as a possible D gene (6 bases). V was cut by 4 bases and J by 10 bases, with 20 bases left in between. Looked up from germline, CDR1 is SGHRS and CDR2 is YFSETQ. This CDR3 contains 14 residues.

The CDR3 sequence is CASSSRDRGYEQYF. The CDR3 DNA reads as TGTGCCAGCAGTTCCCGGGACAGGGGCTACGAGCAGTACTTC. The chain is built from TRBV27 and TRBJ2-7; 10 bases map to TRBD1. The germline CDR1 and CDR2 sequences are MNHEY and SMNVEV (reference sequence). After removal of 4 bases from V and 3 bases from J, the junction contained 3 bases not matched to a gene. This CDR3 is built from 14 residues.

CDR3 sequence: CASSMGGPRNQPQHF. In nucleotides, the CDR3 is TGTGCCAGTAGTATGGGGGGACCTAGGAATCAGCCCCAGCATTTT. This chain connects TRBV19 to TRBJ1-5; tentatively, D is TRBD1 (5 bases). The CDR3 has 15 residues. Trimming took off 3 bases at V and 4 bases at J, with 13 bases between the two ends. From germline, CDR1 is LNHDA and CDR2 SQIVND (reference sequence).

This chain uses TRBV9 with TRBJ2-3; 7 positions match TRBD1. CDR3 size: 15 residues. CDR1 is SGDLS and CDR2 is YYNGEE in the germline V gene. V lost 0 bases and J lost 3; bases outside the gene matches: 4. Written as DNA, the CDR3 is TGTGCCAGCAGCGTAGGAAACAGGGGAACAGATACGCAGTATTTT. Protein sequence: CASSVGNRGTDTQYF.

This chain uses TRBV5-1 with TRBJ2-7; 12 bases line up with TRBD1. CDR3 length equals 14 residues. CDR1 SGHRS and CDR2 YFSETQ come from the germline V gene. J was trimmed by 4 bases and V by 3 bases; bases with no gene match: 2. The CDR3 loop reads CASSWGQGAYEQYF. CDR3 bases: TGCGCCAGCAGCTGGGGACAGGGGGCGTACGAGCAGTACTTC. The whole variable domain, remainder taken from reference TRBV5-1 and TRBJ2-7, is KAGVTQTPRYLIKTRGQQVTLSCSPISGHRSVSWYQQTPGQGLQFLFEYFSETQRNKGNFPGRFSGRQFSNSRSEMNVSTLELGDSALYLCASSWGQGAYEQYFGPGTRLTVT.